This TCR beta chain derives from a study of T cell responses to AZD1222 COVID-19 vaccine. Assay: immunoSEQ multiplex PCR; the TCRdb copy retains only in-frame clones and omits some. The sample lists more than 100,000 clones; approximately 86% were seen once. The CDR3 length is 14 residues. The gene calls are TRBV1 and TRBJ2-2; the table's D call of TRBD2 was not tested on the DNA. TRBV1 has pseudogene status. The sequence was obtained from an adult in good health. Material: peripheral blood, obtained on day 0 of AZD1222 vaccination. The chain's CDR3 is CTSSRPTGTGELFF. CDR3 coding DNA: TGCACCAGCAGCCGTCCGACTGGGACCGGGGAGCTGTTTTTT.